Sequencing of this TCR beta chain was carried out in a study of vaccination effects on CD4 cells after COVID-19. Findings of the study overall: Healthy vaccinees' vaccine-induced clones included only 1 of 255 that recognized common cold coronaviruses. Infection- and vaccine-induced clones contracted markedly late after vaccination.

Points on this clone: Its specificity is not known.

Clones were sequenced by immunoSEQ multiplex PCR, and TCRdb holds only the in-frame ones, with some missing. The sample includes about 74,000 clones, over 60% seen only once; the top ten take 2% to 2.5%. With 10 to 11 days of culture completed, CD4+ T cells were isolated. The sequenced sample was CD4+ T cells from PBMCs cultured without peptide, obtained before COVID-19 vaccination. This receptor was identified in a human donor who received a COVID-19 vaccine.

CDR3 sequence (DNA): TGTGCCTGGAGTGTTAACACAGGGGGCAATCAGCCCCAGCATTTT. Protein product: CAWSVNTGGNQPQHF. The chain has TRBV30 and TRBJ1-5, with TRBD1 matching 7 bases. This CDR3 comprises 15 residues. Germline V gene lookup returns CDR1 GTSNPN and CDR2 SVGIG (reference sequence). The trim removed 0 bases at V and 2 bases at J, leaving 4 bases unmatched.